A single sample gave rise to the 30 T cell receptor beta chains below, sequenced in a study of human T cells and chemical hapten exposure. Time point meaning: patch test 2, 6 weeks after DPC sensitization. Specified treatment: therapeutic diphenylcyclopropenone sensitization with weekly scalp DPC. A single record per CDR3 protein comes from TCRdb applying MiXCR to the RACE reads. The sample includes around 130,000 distinct CDR3 sequences, 12% of them seen just once. The input for sequencing was whole blood, taken in connection with sensitization to the hapten diphenylcyclopropenone (DPC). These TCRs come from a woman between 45 and 60 years old with alopecia areata. Some clones in this sample may be carry-over from other donors' samples.

This clonotype was observed a handful of times. J is TRBJ2-3 and V is TRBV5-4; 8 bases line up with TRBD2. J gave up 7 bases and V 5 bases, and 9 bases lay outside the gene matches. Germline V gene sequence: CDR1 SGHNT, CDR2 YYREEE (reference sequence). The CDR3 runs to 14 residues. Here the CDR3 reads CASSMTGGPHTQYF. The DNA of the CDR3 is TGTGCCAGCAGTATGACGGGAGGGCCCCATACGCAGTATTTT.

This clonotype was detected a few times. The J gene is TRBJ1-2, the V gene TRBV5-1, with D unresolved. Trimming removed 0 bases at V and 5 bases at J, with 11 bases between. The CDR3 covers 14 residues. Germline loops: CDR1 SGHRS, CDR2 YFSETQ. The CDR3 is CASSLGGQRYGYTF. The CDR3 nucleotides are TGCGCCAGCAGCTTGGGAGGGCAGCGTTATGGCTACACCTTC.

The chain links TRBV7-2 to TRBJ2-1; 11 bases align to TRBD2. V dropped 3 bases and J dropped 12; count of bases not matched to a gene: 4. This CDR3 is built from 13 residues. Germline V gene sequence: CDR1 SGHTA, CDR2 FQGNSA. The CDR3 DNA reads TGTGCCAGCAGCTTCACCGGGACTAGCGGGCAGTTCTTC. Amino acids: CASSFTGTSGQFF.

This clonotype was recorded at least ten times. The chain is built from TRBV28 and TRBJ2-7; D possibly corresponds to TRBD2 (5 bases). The CDR3 sequence is 11 residues long. V was pared by 10 bases and J by 9 bases, with 16 bases between. Germline values: CDR1 MDHEN, CDR2 SYDVKM. CDR3 in amino acids: CATTSQRGQYF. CDR3 nucleotide sequence: TGTGCCACCACTAGTCAGCGTGGGCAGTACTTC.

This clonotype appeared a few times. The chain links TRBV12-3 or TRBV12-4 to TRBJ2-3; the match to TRBD2 covers 9 bases. V was pared by 8 bases and J by 2 bases, with 11 bases of the junction left unmatched. The CDR3 consists of 16 residues. The CDR3 DNA sequence: TGTGCCAGCGTTAAAGGGAGGGGACTAGCCACAGATACGCAGTATTTT. It codes for CASVKGRGLATDTQYF.

This clonotype has a handful of counts. This chain links TRBV12-3 or TRBV12-4 with TRBJ2-3; a possible D gene is TRBD1 (5 bases). This CDR3 is built from 13 residues. The V end was cut by 0 bases, the J end by 9 bases, with 10 bases between. For the CDR3, the DNA is TGTGCCAGCAGTTTAGCGGGGCAGCACACGCAGTATTTT. It encodes CASSLAGQHTQYF.

This clonotype was found a few times. This chain joins TRBV7-9 and TRBJ2-3, with TRBD2 identical over 14 bases. With V trimmed by 6 bases and J by 3 bases, 14 bases remained unmatched. Germline V gene data show CDR1 as SEHNR and CDR2 as FQNEAQ (reference sequence). This CDR3 is 19 amino acids long. CDR3 coding DNA: TGTGCCAGCAGTGAGCCATCCGGGACTAGCGGGAGTTATACAGATACGCAGTATTTT. Translation: CASSEPSGTSGSYTDTQYF.

The chain joins TRBV20-1 to TRBJ2-3; D is uncertain. Trimming removed 5 bases at V and 5 bases at J, with 8 bases between. Germline values: CDR1 DFQATT, CDR2 SNEGSKA (reference sequence). The CDR3 length is 11 residues. CDR3 nucleotides: TGCAGTGCTCGATTTATAGATACGCAGTATTTT. Its translation is CSARFIDTQYF.

This clonotype showed up many times. V usage is TRBV27 and J usage is TRBJ2-7; 11 nucleotides match TRBD2. The V and J ends lost 4 bases and 4 bases, in that order; junction bases with no gene match: 6. Germline CDR1 reads MNHEY; CDR2 reads SMNVEV (reference sequence). CDR3 length equals 15 residues. DNA of the CDR3: TGTGCCAGCAGTTGGTCTAGCGGGAGGAGGTACGAGCAGTACTTC. Its protein product is CASSWSSGRRYEQYF.

The V gene is TRBV20-1, the J gene TRBJ2-3, with D tentatively TRBD2 (7 bases). The CDR3 is made up of 14 amino acids. V lost 6 bases to trimming and J lost 5 bases, with 18 bases between them. Germline V lookup: CDR1 DFQATT, CDR2 SNEGSKA (reference sequence). CDR3 amino acids: CSATEGGRGDTQYF. CDR3 bases: TGCAGTGCCACAGAGGGGGGGCGAGGAGATACGCAGTATTTT.

This clonotype appeared a few times. The V gene is TRBV20-1, the J gene TRBJ2-3; TRBD2 matches at 7 bases. V lost 5 bases and J lost 4; bases outside the gene matches: 9. The CDR3 loop spans 14 amino acids. Germline CDR1 reads DFQATT; CDR2 reads SNEGSKA (reference sequence). CDR3 amino acids: CSALWEGGPDTQYF. CDR3 in DNA: TGCAGTGCTCTCTGGGAGGGAGGGCCAGATACGCAGTATTTT.

This clonotype was counted ten times or more. This sequence joins TRBV20-1 and TRBJ2-2; 11 bases are a match to TRBD1. This CDR3 is 14 amino acids long. Germline V gene sequence: CDR1 DFQATT, CDR2 SNEGSKA (reference sequence). With 6 bases clipped from V and 4 bases from J, the junction kept 4 bases outside the gene matches. The CDR3 coding sequence is TGCAGTGCCGGGGACAGGGGGTCCACCGGGGAGCTGTTTTTT. Translating gives CSAGDRGSTGELFF.

V and J are TRBV24-1 and TRBJ2-5; TRBD1 aligns across 10 bases. CDR3 length equals 16 residues. With 4 bases clipped from V and 0 bases from J, the junction kept 4 bases outside the gene matches. Germline-derived CDR1 and CDR2 are KGHDR and SFDVKD. This chain's CDR3 is CATSDQTGGNQETQYF. DNA for the CDR3: TGTGCCACCAGTGACCAGACAGGGGGCAACCAAGAGACCCAGTACTTC.

This clonotype was picked up a small number of times. V usage is TRBV6-6 and J usage is TRBJ2-3; TRBD2 might be the D (6 bases). The germline CDR1 and CDR2 sequences are MNHNY and SVGAGI (reference sequence). Trimming removed 8 bases from V and 0 bases from J, with 15 bases in between. The CDR3 consists of 15 residues. The CDR3 bases are TGTGCCAGCGTTATAGACGGAGGGAGCACAGATACGCAGTATTTT. Translation: CASVIDGGSTDTQYF.

The V call is TRBV6-5, the J call TRBJ2-7; 12 nucleotides line up with TRBD2. CDR1 MNHEY and CDR2 SVGAGI come from the germline V gene. CDR3 length: 20 amino acids. Losses at the gene ends were 10 bases for V and 1 base for J; bases not matched to a gene: 23. The CDR3 DNA follows: TGTGCCACGAAAACAACGTGGGGAGCGACTAGCGGGAGACGGTCCTACGAGCAGTACTTC. Residues: CATKTTWGATSGRRSYEQYF.

The rearrangement uses TRBV3-1 and TRBJ2-3, with 7 bases lining up with TRBD1. This CDR3 contains 13 residues. The germline gives CDR1 LGHDT, CDR2 YNNKEL (reference sequence). V shed 8 bases, J shed 6 bases, and the junction held 8 bases outside the gene matches. The DNA for the CDR3 is TGTGCCAGCGGCAAACAGGGGCCTGATACGCAGTATTTT. It specifies CASGKQGPDTQYF.

This clonotype was recorded a few times. The chain employs TRBV7-8 and TRBJ1-4, with TRBD1 matching over 9 bases. This CDR3 region has 14 residues. Trimming at V came to 2 bases and at J to 7 bases, leaving 2 bases not matched to a gene. Germline V gene sequence: CDR1 SGHVS, CDR2 FQNEAQ. CDR3 protein: CASSLRDRAEKLFF. CDR3 DNA: TGTGCCAGCAGCTTAAGGGACAGGGCTGAAAAACTGTTTTTT.

This clonotype was counted only a few times. The V call is TRBV7-2, the J call TRBJ1-1, with a possible D match to TRBD1 (5 bases). The CDR3 extends over 15 amino acids. CDR1 and CDR2 from the germline V gene are SGHTA and FQGNSA. Trimming took 2 bases from V and 7 from J, leaving 17 bases between them. This CDR3 reads CASSLTSHGGSEAFF. The CDR3 DNA is TGTGCCAGCAGCTTAACAAGTCACGGGGGGAGTGAAGCTTTCTTT. Supplemented by reference TRBV7-2 and TRBJ1-1, the full variable domain reads GAGVSQSPSNKVTEKGKDVELRCDPISGHTALYWYRQSLGQGLEFLIYFQGNSAPDKSGLPSDRFSAERTGGSVSTLTIQRTQQEDSAVYLCASSLTSHGGSEAFFGQGTRLTVV.

Many counts were recorded for this clonotype. This chain uses TRBV12-3 or TRBV12-4 with TRBJ1-1; unclear D gene. V lost 2 bases, J lost 2 bases, and 12 bases lay in between. The CDR3 is made up of 15 amino acids. The CDR3 protein is CASSLYWSINTEAFF. For the CDR3, the DNA is TGTGCCAGCAGTTTATATTGGAGCATTAACACTGAAGCTTTCTTT.

This clonotype was detected a few times. The chain is built from TRBV7-9 and TRBJ2-1, with TRBD2 matching over 13 bases. The CDR3 is made up of 16 amino acids. V was clipped by 9 bases and J by 5 bases; unmatched bases: 10. In germline, CDR1 is SEHNR, CDR2 FQNEAQ (reference sequence). In DNA, the CDR3 is TGTGCCAGTGCCTCCGCCGGACTAGCGGGAGACAATGAGCAGTTCTTC. This gives the protein CASASAGLAGDNEQFF.

This clonotype was seen more than once but under ten times. The gene calls are TRBV7-2 and TRBJ2-7, with a weak D call TRBD1 (8 bases). The germline V and J ends were trimmed by 5 bases and 0 bases, with 14 bases remaining between them. CDR1 is SGHTA and CDR2 is FQGNSA in the germline V gene. This CDR3 is 15 amino acids long. The CDR3 sequence is CASSPNRGGSYEQYF. In DNA form, the CDR3 reads TGTGCCAGCAGCCCAAACAGGGGGGGCTCCTACGAGCAGTACTTC. Full variable domain (missing parts from reference TRBV7-2 and TRBJ2-7): GAGVSQSPSNKVTEKGKDVELRCDPISGHTALYWYRQSLGQGLEFLIYFQGNSAPDKSGLPSDRFSAERTGGSVSTLTIQRTQQEDSAVYLCASSPNRGGSYEQYFGPGTRLTVT.

This clonotype was counted at least ten times. This sequence joins TRBV2 and TRBJ2-1, with D possibly matching TRBD2 (5 bases). The germline V gene encodes CDR1 SNHLY and CDR2 FYNNEI. The CDR3 loop spans 11 amino acids. V lost 8 bases and J lost 12, with 14 bases in between. CDR3 in DNA: TGTGCCAGCCGTACCCCACGGGGGCAGTTCTTC. It specifies CASRTPRGQFF.

A word on this clonotype: A much larger clone differs by one base, so this may be a read error. The chain carries TRBV20-1 and TRBJ2-7, with 10 bases that match TRBD2. This CDR3 spans 14 amino acids. Germline values: CDR1 DFQATT, CDR2 SNEGSKA (reference sequence). Trimming cost V 3 bases and J 3 bases; bases outside gene matches: 5. The DNA of the CDR3 is TGCAGTGCTAGGCGGACTAGCGGATACTACGAGCAGTACTTC. Its protein product is CSARRTSGYYEQYF.

This clonotype was observed at least ten times. The chain links TRBV29-1 to TRBJ1-2; 9 nucleotides align to TRBD1. CDR1 SQVTM and CDR2 ANQGSEA come from the germline V gene. Trimming at V came to 0 bases and at J to 7 bases, leaving 6 bases not matched to a gene. This CDR3 comprises 14 residues. In DNA form, the CDR3 reads TGCAGCGTTGAAGAGAACAGGGGGCAGGGTGGCTACACCTTC. Translated, it gives CSVEENRGQGGYTF.

This clonotype was detected only a few times. The rearrangement uses TRBV28 and TRBJ2-7; TRBD2 matches at 9 bases. The CDR3 extends over 15 amino acids. Germline V gives CDR1 MDHEN, CDR2 SYDVKM. J lost 2 bases, V lost 8 bases, and 10 bases had no gene match. CDR3 nucleotide sequence: TGTGCCAGCCGTCCAGGGGCGGGAGGGCCCTACGAGCAGTACTTC. It encodes CASRPGAGGPYEQYF.

V gene TRBV2 combines with J gene TRBJ2-1, with TRBD2 as a possible D gene (5 bases). The length of the CDR3 is 11 residues. Germline-derived CDR1 and CDR2 are SNHLY and FYNNEI. This CDR3 is CAFGGANEQFF. Here the CDR3 DNA reads TGTGCTTTCGGAGGCGCCAATGAGCAGTTCTTC.

As for this clonotype: This may come from a read error, since a much larger clone is one base off. The gene calls are TRBV7-2 and TRBJ2-7, with 9 bases aligning to TRBD2. CDR1 and CDR2 from the germline V gene are SGHTA and FQGNSA. CDR3 length equals 15 residues. V lost 2 bases, J lost 6 bases, and 8 bases stayed unmatched. The CDR3 loop is CASSLSPRLAVEQYF. The CDR3 DNA follows: TGTGCCAGCAGCTTAAGTCCCAGACTAGCGGTCGAGCAGTACTTC.

This chain links TRBV27 with TRBJ2-7; 7 bases align to TRBD2. The CDR3 is 16 amino acids. V was clipped by 0 bases and J by 3 bases; unmatched bases: 8. Germline V lookup: CDR1 MNHEY, CDR2 SMNVEV (reference sequence). CDR3 loop: CASSLSSGARVYEQYF. The CDR3 coding sequence is TGTGCCAGCAGTTTATCGAGCGGGGCTCGGGTCTACGAGCAGTACTTC.

This chain connects TRBV4-1 to TRBJ2-2; D is ambiguous. Germline V gene data show CDR1 as MGHRA and CDR2 as YSYEKL. The CDR3 is 15 residues long. Trimming left V 2 bases short and J 3 bases short, with 10 bases between. As DNA, the CDR3 is TGCGCCAGCAGCCAAAGGCTCAGCTACACCGGGGAGCTGTTTTTT. This translates into CASSQRLSYTGELFF.

The V gene is TRBV29-1, the J gene TRBJ2-7, with TRBD1 matching over 7 bases. Germline CDR1 SQVTM, CDR2 ANQGSEA. After removal of 4 bases from V and 6 bases from J, the junction contained 3 bases not matched to a gene. This CDR3 is built from 11 residues. DNA of the CDR3: TGCAGCGTTGCCAGGGGGTCCGAGCAGTACTTC. Its protein product is CSVARGSEQYF.